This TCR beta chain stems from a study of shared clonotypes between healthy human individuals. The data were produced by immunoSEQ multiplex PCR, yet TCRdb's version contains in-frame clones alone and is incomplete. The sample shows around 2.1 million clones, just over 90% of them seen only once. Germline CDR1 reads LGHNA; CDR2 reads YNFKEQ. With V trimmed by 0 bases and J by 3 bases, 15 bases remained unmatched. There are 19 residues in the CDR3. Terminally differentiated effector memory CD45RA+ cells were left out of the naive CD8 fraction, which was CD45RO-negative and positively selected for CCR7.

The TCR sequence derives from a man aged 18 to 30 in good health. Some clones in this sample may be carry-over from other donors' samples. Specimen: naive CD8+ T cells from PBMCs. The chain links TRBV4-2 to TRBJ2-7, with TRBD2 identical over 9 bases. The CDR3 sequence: CASSQDLLWEETSGYEQYF. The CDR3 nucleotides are TGTGCCAGCAGCCAAGATCTATTATGGGAAGAGACTAGCGGCTACGAGCAGTACTTC.